The source of this T cell receptor beta chain is a study of T cells in localized non-small cell lung cancer. General study findings and limits: Higher T cell density in the blood was associated with longer overall survival, whereas higher adjacent-lung clonality associated with shorter survival. Heterogeneity remains possible because sequencing was limited to only one tumor region.

CDR1 is SGHDT, CDR2 YYEEEE, per germline. The CDR3 has 13 residues. The V end was cut by 1 base, the J end by 6 bases, with 8 bases between. This clone appeared once. Its specificity is not known. The data were produced by immunoSEQ multiplex PCR, yet TCRdb's version contains in-frame clones alone and is incomplete. This table holds 50,000 to 70,000 clones, approximately 93% found once. The clonotype was recovered from a man aged 35-75 years with stage I lung adenocarcinoma. The sequencing here drew on peripheral blood, taken before any cancer treatment. V and J are TRBV5-6 and TRBJ2-1; no reliable D call. The CDR3 nucleotides are TGTGCCAGCAGCTTGAGCAACTTCAATGAGCAGTTCTTC. Residues: CASSLSNFNEQFF.